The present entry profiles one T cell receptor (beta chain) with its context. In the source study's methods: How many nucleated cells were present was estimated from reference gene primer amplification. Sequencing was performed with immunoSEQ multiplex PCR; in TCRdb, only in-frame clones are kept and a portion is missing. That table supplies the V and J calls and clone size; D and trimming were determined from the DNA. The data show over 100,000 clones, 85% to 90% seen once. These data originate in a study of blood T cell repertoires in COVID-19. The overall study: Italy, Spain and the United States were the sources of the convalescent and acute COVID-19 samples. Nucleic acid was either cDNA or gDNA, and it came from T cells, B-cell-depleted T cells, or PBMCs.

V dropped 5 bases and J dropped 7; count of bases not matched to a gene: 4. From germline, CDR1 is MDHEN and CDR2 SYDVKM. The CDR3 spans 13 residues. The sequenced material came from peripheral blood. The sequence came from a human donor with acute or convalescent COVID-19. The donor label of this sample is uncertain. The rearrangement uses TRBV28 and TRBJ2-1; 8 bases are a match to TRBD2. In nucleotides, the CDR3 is TGTGCCAGCAGTACGGGAGGGCGTAATGAGCAGTTCTTC. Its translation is CASSTGGRNEQFF.